This T cell receptor (beta chain) emerged from a study of shared clonotypes between healthy human individuals. As for the study in general: Three CD4 naive, three CD4 memory, two CD8 naive and one CD8 memory plate were used per donor.

Repertoires were generated with immunoSEQ multiplex PCR, while TCRdb's copy carries only in-frame clones and drops some. The table shows roughly 2.5 million clones, with over 85% occurring only once. Germline CDR1 and CDR2: MDHEN and SYDVKM. Trimming left V 6 bases short and J 4 bases short, with 19 bases between. This CDR3 has 15 amino acids. The TCR sequence derives from a young man in good health. The sequenced sample consisted of naive CD4+ T cells sorted from blood. As for subset: CD45RA+ positively selected. The chain is built from TRBV28 and TRBJ2-7; D not certain. This CDR3 is CASSLQYEYRYEQYF. The CDR3 DNA is TGTGCCAGCAGCCTCCAATATGAGTATCGGTACGAGCAGTACTTC.